This TCR beta chain was sequenced in a study of blood T cell repertoires in COVID-19. Deletions cut 5 bases from V and 0 bases from J, with 10 bases between. Germline V gene sequence: CDR1 MGHRA, CDR2 YSYEKL. The CDR3 is made up of 15 amino acids. Per the authors' pipeline: It was from reference gene primer amplification that nucleated cell counts were estimated. This table comes from immunoSEQ multiplex PCR, and its TCRdb copy is limited to in-frame clones, with some not included. D and trimming come from the DNA, and the V and J calls and clone size come from that table. The sample contains 240,000 or so clones, roughly 86% of which appear only once.

The V gene is TRBV4-1, the J gene TRBJ1-4; possible D gene TRBD1, 6 bases. Sequences were obtained from peripheral blood. The clonotype comes from a woman in her twenties or thirties with acute or convalescent COVID-19. This CDR3 is CASSLRTATNEKLFF. CDR3 DNA: TGCGCCAGCAGCTTACGGACAGCAACTAATGAAAAACTGTTTTTT.